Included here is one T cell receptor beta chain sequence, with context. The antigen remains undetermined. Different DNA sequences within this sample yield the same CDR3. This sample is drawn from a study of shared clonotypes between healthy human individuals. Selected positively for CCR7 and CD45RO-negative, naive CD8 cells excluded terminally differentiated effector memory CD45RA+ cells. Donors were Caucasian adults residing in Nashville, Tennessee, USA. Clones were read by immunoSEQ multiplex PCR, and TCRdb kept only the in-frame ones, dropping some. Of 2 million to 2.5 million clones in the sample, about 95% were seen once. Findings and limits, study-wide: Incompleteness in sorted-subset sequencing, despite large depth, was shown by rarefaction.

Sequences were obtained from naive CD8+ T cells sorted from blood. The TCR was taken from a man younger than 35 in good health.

In DNA, the CDR3 is TGTGCCAGCAGCGTAGCGAGGACAGATACGCAGTATTTT. This sequence encodes CASSVARTDTQYF. The V call is TRBV9, the J call TRBJ2-3; D uncertain. V was trimmed by 0 bases and J by 3 bases, leaving 5 bases between them. Germline V gives CDR1 SGDLS, CDR2 YYNGEE. The CDR3 consists of 13 residues.